A selection of T cell receptor beta chains follows, all from one sample in a study of metastatic and nonmetastatic thyroid tumors. MiXCR was used by TCRdb to re-call the PCR reads. The sample contains 30,000 or so clones, 20% to 25% of which appear only once. The sample comprised blood. The receptors shown here come from a female donor with papillary thyroid cancer or a benign thyroid nodule (not recorded which). Some clones in this sample may be carry-over from other donors' samples. Each CDR3 is given with its conserved first and last residue. D genes are given only for firm matches. A clone size is listed for some rows: how often the clone was seen (once, few, many), or a class if it is expanded.

abundance: many; v_gene: TRBV19; d_gene: .; j_gene: TRBJ2-1; CDR3aa: CASSIGALAHNEQFF; CDR3nt: TGTGCCAGTAGTATAGGGGCGCTAGCTCACAATGAGCAGTTCTTC
abundance: many; v_gene: TRBV3-1; d_gene: .; j_gene: TRBJ2-1; CDR3aa: CASSPRTPDCKFF; CDR3nt: TGTGCCAGCAGCCCACGGACCCCCGATTGCAAGTTCTTC
abundance: few; v_gene: TRBV12-3/TRBV12-4; d_gene: TRBD1; j_gene: TRBJ2-1; CDR3aa: CASSFESTGPYEQFF; CDR3nt: TGTGCCAGCAGTTTTGAGTCGACAGGGCCATATGAGCAGTTCTTC
abundance: many; v_gene: TRBV2; d_gene: .; j_gene: TRBJ2-2; CDR3aa: CASSEARQVAGELFF; CDR3nt: TGTGCCAGCAGTGAAGCTCGACAGGTGGCCGGGGAGCTGTTTTTT
abundance: few; v_gene: TRBV6-1; d_gene: TRBD2; j_gene: TRBJ2-7; CDR3aa: CASSHKREGHEQYF; CDR3nt: TGTGCCAGCAGTCACAAGCGGGAGGGCCACGAGCAGTACTTC
abundance: many; v_gene: TRBV20-1; d_gene: TRBD1; j_gene: TRBJ1-2; CDR3aa: CSARERTGYGYTF; CDR3nt: TGCAGTGCTAGGGAGAGGACAGGCTATGGCTACACCTTC
abundance: many; v_gene: TRBV4-1; d_gene: TRBD2; j_gene: TRBJ2-1; CDR3aa: CASSQVGLVPYNEQFF; CDR3nt: TGCGCCAGCAGCCAAGTGGGACTAGTCCCCTACAATGAGCAGTTCTTC
abundance: .; v_gene: TRBV11-2; d_gene: .; j_gene: TRBJ2-7; CDR3aa: CASSLDQGRVYEQYF; CDR3nt: TGTGCCAGCAGCTTAGATCAGGGACGGGTCTACGAGCAGTACTTC
abundance: many; v_gene: TRBV28; d_gene: .; j_gene: TRBJ1-2; CDR3aa: CASSYGGIGGYTF; CDR3nt: TGTGCCAGCAGTTACGGGGGAATAGGTGGCTACACCTTC
abundance: many; v_gene: TRBV7-3; d_gene: .; j_gene: TRBJ1-5; CDR3aa: CASSLSQNQPQHF; CDR3nt: TGTGCCAGCAGCTTATCTCAAAATCAGCCCCAGCATTTT
abundance: .; v_gene: TRBV2; d_gene: .; j_gene: TRBJ2-3; CDR3aa: CASMVPSRTDTQYF; CDR3nt: TGTGCCAGCATGGTCCCTAGTAGGACAGATACGCAGTATTTT
abundance: .; v_gene: TRBV6-2/TRBV6-3; d_gene: .; j_gene: TRBJ1-3; CDR3aa: CASSAAEGGNTIYF; CDR3nt: TGTGCCAGCAGTGCCGCGGAGGGGGGAAACACCATATATTTT
abundance: many; v_gene: TRBV29-1; d_gene: .; j_gene: TRBJ1-1; CDR3aa: CSLSWGYDTEAFF; CDR3nt: TGCAGCCTCTCTTGGGGTTACGACACTGAAGCTTTCTTT
abundance: medium-sized; v_gene: TRBV27; d_gene: .; j_gene: TRBJ2-7; CDR3aa: CASSFQQVSYEQYF; CDR3nt: TGTGCCAGCAGTTTCCAGCAGGTATCCTACGAGCAGTACTTC
abundance: .; v_gene: TRBV19; d_gene: .; j_gene: TRBJ2-2; CDR3aa: CASSIGVYTGELFF; CDR3nt: TGTGCCAGTAGTATAGGAGTCTACACCGGGGAGCTGTTTTTT
abundance: many; v_gene: TRBV4-1; d_gene: TRBD1; j_gene: TRBJ1-2; CDR3aa: CASSQFTGAEGYTF; CDR3nt: TGCGCCAGCAGCCAATTTACAGGGGCGGAAGGCTACACCTTC
abundance: many; v_gene: TRBV3-1; d_gene: .; j_gene: TRBJ2-7; CDR3aa: CASSQGRQLPYEQYF; CDR3nt: TGTGCCAGCAGCCAAGGCCGCCAGTTACCCTACGAGCAGTACTTC